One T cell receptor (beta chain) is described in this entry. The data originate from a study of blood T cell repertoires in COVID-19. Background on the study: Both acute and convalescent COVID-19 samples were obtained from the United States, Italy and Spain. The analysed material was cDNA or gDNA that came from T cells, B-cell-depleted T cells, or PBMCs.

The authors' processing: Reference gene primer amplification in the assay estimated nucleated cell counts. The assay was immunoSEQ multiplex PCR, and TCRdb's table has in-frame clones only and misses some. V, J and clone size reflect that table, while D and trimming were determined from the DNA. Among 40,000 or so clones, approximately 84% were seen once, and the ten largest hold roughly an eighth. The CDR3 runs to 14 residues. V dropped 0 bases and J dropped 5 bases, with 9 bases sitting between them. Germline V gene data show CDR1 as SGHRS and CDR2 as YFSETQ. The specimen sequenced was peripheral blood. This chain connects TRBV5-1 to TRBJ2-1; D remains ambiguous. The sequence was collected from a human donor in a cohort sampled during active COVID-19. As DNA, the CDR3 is TGCGCCAGCAGCTTGGGCACAACCAACAATGAGCAGTTCTTC. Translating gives CASSLGTTNNEQFF.